This TCR beta chain emerged from a study of T cell responses to AZD1222 COVID-19 vaccine. Overall study context: Timing groups of about 4 and about 12 weeks for second doses were pooled. Study findings and constraints: Just a handful of AZD1222 recipients were seropositive at baseline. The study sampled repertoires only after the peak T cell response.

Germline V CDR1 and CDR2: SGHRS, YFSETQ. The CDR3 sequence is 15 residues long. V lost 1 base, J lost 8 bases, and 15 bases lay in between. The data were produced by immunoSEQ multiplex PCR, yet TCRdb's version contains in-frame clones alone and is incomplete. The sample has some 100,000 clones; just under 90% are singletons. As to this clone: Its antigen is as yet unknown.

This chain connects TRBV5-1 to TRBJ1-4, with D perhaps TRBD1 (5 bases). Sample: peripheral blood, taken on day 0 of AZD1222 vaccination. The sequence came from an adult in good health. CDR3 sequence: CASSLRAGSREKLFF. CDR3 nucleotide sequence: TGCGCCAGCAGCTTGCGGGCAGGGTCTAGGGAAAAACTGTTTTTT.